These 17 T cell receptor beta chains were sequenced from one sample in a study of T cell repertoires in cytomegalovirus infection. TCRdb used MiXCR to reprocess the reads, holding one entry per CDR3 protein. This table holds about 250,000 distinct CDR3 sequences, 9% to 15% found once. The source material was PBMCs. The source is a human donor in good health (CMV status not recorded). Some clones in this sample may be carry-over from other donors' samples.

The CDR3, as DNA: TGCAGCGTCGGACGGGGGGAAACTGAAGCTTTCTTT. Protein: CSVGRGETEAFF. The rearrangement links TRBV29-1 to TRBJ1-1; D may be TRBD1 (5 bases). Trimming took off 6 bases at V and 5 bases at J, with 13 bases between the two ends. The CDR3 contains 12 residues. Per the germline V gene, CDR1 is SQVTM and CDR2 is ANQGSEA.

This clonotype was picked up a small number of times. The chain links TRBV28 to TRBJ2-1; 10 nucleotides align to TRBD2. CDR1 MDHEN and CDR2 SYDVKM come from the germline V gene. The CDR3 loop spans 14 amino acids. The V gene end was trimmed by 5 bases and the J gene end by 8 bases; junction bases not matched to a gene: 6. The CDR3 DNA reads TGTGCCAGCAGTCCTAGCGGGAGTTTGTATGAGCAGTTCTTC. This gives the protein CASSPSGSLYEQFF.

This clonotype was counted a few times. The chain couples TRBV5-1 to TRBJ2-5; 7 nucleotides align to TRBD1. The CDR3 is 14 residues long. Germline assignment: CDR1 SGHRS and CDR2 YFSETQ. V shed 5 bases, J shed 5 bases, and the junction held 9 bases outside the gene matches. The CDR3 spells CASRDRDRVETQYF. CDR3 DNA sequence: TGCGCCAGCAGGGATAGAGACAGGGTTGAGACCCAGTACTTC. Together with reference TRBV5-1 and TRBJ2-5, the CDR3 gives the full variable domain: KAGVTQTPRYLIKTRGQQVTLSCSPISGHRSVSWYQQTPGQGLQFLFEYFSETQRNKGNFPGRFSGRQFSNSRSEMNVSTLELGDSALYLCASRDRDRVETQYFGPGTRLLVL.

This clonotype was observed many times. The chain recombines TRBV7-2 with TRBJ2-3, with 8 bases that match TRBD1. The germline V gene has CDR1 SGHTA and CDR2 FQGNSA. The CDR3 contains 16 residues. Losses at the gene ends were 4 bases for V and 4 bases for J; bases not matched to a gene: 10. The CDR3 region is CASSSSPGQVADTQYF. The CDR3 DNA reads as TGTGCCAGCAGCTCGTCCCCGGGACAGGTAGCAGATACGCAGTATTTT. Supplemented by reference TRBV7-2 and TRBJ2-3, the full variable domain reads GAGVSQSPSNKVTEKGKDVELRCDPISGHTALYWYRQSLGQGLEFLIYFQGNSAPDKSGLPSDRFSAERTGGSVSTLTIQRTQQEDSAVYLCASSSSPGQVADTQYFGPGTRLTVL.

This clonotype was detected ten times or more. The gene calls are TRBV7-2 and TRBJ2-3; tentative D call: TRBD2 (5 bases). The V and J ends lost 6 bases and 3 bases respectively, with 10 bases between them. Per the germline V gene, CDR1 is SGHTA and CDR2 is FQGNSA. There are 13 residues in the CDR3. The CDR3 here is CASSPLATDTQYF. The CDR3 nucleotides are TGTGCCAGCAGTCCTCTAGCTACAGATACGCAGTATTTT.

The chain combines TRBV20-1 with TRBJ2-2, with D possibly being TRBD2 (6 bases). There are 14 residues in the CDR3. Germline CDR1 reads DFQATT; CDR2 reads SNEGSKA (reference sequence). V lost 3 bases to trimming and J lost 5 bases, with 13 bases between them. The CDR3 DNA is TGCAGTGCTAGGGGACTGGAATTTACCGGGGAGCTGTTTTTT. It yields the protein CSARGLEFTGELFF.

This clonotype has only a few counts. This chain links TRBV9 with TRBJ2-1, with a possible D match to TRBD2 (6 bases). The CDR3 covers 13 residues. V was pared by 0 bases and J by 8 bases, with 9 bases between. Germline assignment: CDR1 SGDLS and CDR2 YYNGEE. The DNA of the CDR3 is TGTGCCAGCAGCGTAGGCGGGAAATATGAGCAGTTCTTC. The encoded protein is CASSVGGKYEQFF.

Ten or more counts support this clonotype. The V gene is TRBV19, the J gene TRBJ1-1, with 9 bases that match TRBD1. CDR3 length: 16 residues. V shed 1 base and J 4 bases; nucleotides not matched to a gene: 7. Per germline, CDR1 LNHDA and CDR2 SQIVND (reference sequence). The CDR3 loop reads CASSIGSGTGLTEAFF. CDR3 coding DNA: TGTGCCAGTAGTATAGGCTCCGGGACAGGGCTCACTGAAGCTTTCTTT.

This clonotype came up a few times. The chain has TRBV9 and TRBJ2-7, with TRBD1 as a possible D gene (5 bases). The CDR3 extends over 15 amino acids. Germline-derived CDR1 and CDR2 are SGDLS and YYNGEE. The ends were cut back, 3 bases at V and 2 bases at J, with 15 bases in the middle. This chain's CDR3 is CASSASTVSTYEQYF. The CDR3 DNA follows: TGTGCCAGCAGCGCATCGACAGTGAGTACCTACGAGCAGTACTTC.

This clonotype was seen a few times. This chain links TRBV10-3 with TRBJ2-3; 12 bases match TRBD2. V dropped 5 bases and J dropped 2; count of bases not matched to a gene: 5. CDR1 is ENHRY and CDR2 is SYGVKD in the germline V gene. This CDR3 is 16 amino acids long. CDR3 coding DNA: TGTGCCATCAGTATGACTAGCGGGGGTGTCACAGATACGCAGTATTTT. Translating it yields CAISMTSGGVTDTQYF.

This sequence joins TRBV29-1 and TRBJ2-7; a possible D gene is TRBD1 (6 bases). The germline V gene encodes CDR1 SQVTM and CDR2 ANQGSEA. The ends were cut back, 0 bases at V and 1 base at J, with 13 bases in the middle. The CDR3 loop spans 15 amino acids. The CDR3, as DNA: TGCAGCGTTGAAGAACCGACAGGTTCTTCCTACGAGCAGTACTTC. As protein: CSVEEPTGSSYEQYF.

The chain couples TRBV7-6 to TRBJ2-5, with 7 bases that match TRBD2. Trimming at V came to 5 bases and at J to 5 bases, leaving 17 bases not matched to a gene. Germline CDR1 SGHVS, CDR2 FNYEAQ. This CDR3 has 17 amino acids. CDR3 residues: CASSPYATSAGGETQYF. The CDR3 DNA reads TGTGCCAGCAGCCCTTATGCTACTAGCGCCGGAGGGGAGACCCAGTACTTC.

The V call is TRBV6-6, the J call TRBJ1-6; unclear D gene. CDR1 is MNHNY and CDR2 is SVGAGI in the germline V gene (reference sequence). This CDR3 has 12 amino acids. Trimming shortened V by 8 bases and J by 8 bases, and 10 bases separated the two germline ends. CDR3 DNA: TGTGCCAGCGGCATGCCTCATTCACCCCTCCACTTT. Amino acid sequence: CASGMPHSPLHF.

The chain joins TRBV6-2 or TRBV6-3 to TRBJ2-1, with TRBD1 identical over 9 bases. The V segment lost 4 bases and the J segment 5 bases; nucleotides outside the gene matches: 6. The CDR3 consists of 15 residues. Germline V lookup: CDR1 MNHEY, CDR2 SVGEGT. In DNA form, the CDR3 reads TGTGCCAGCAGTTGGGAGCGGACAGGGGACAATGAGCAGTTCTTC. It translates to CASSWERTGDNEQFF.

The chain links TRBV2 to TRBJ2-1; D is undetermined. The germline V gene has CDR1 SNHLY and CDR2 FYNNEI. The CDR3 contains 15 residues. Between the trimmed V and J ends, which lost 5 bases and 0 bases, there was a span of 11 bases. The CDR3 loop is CASSFDSSSYNEQFF. CDR3 DNA: TGTGCCAGCAGTTTTGACTCGAGCTCCTACAATGAGCAGTTCTTC.

The chain links TRBV29-1 to TRBJ1-1; D is uncertain. V gave up 4 bases and J gave up 1 base, with 16 bases separating them. The CDR3 length is 15 residues. Germline CDR1 reads SQVTM; CDR2 reads ANQGSEA. CDR3 protein: CSVGALTGRNTEAFF. CDR3 coding DNA: TGCAGCGTTGGAGCTCTCACCGGCCGGAACACTGAAGCTTTCTTT.

In this sample, this clonotype turned up many times. The chain carries TRBV6-2 or TRBV6-3 and TRBJ2-3, with 9 bases identical to TRBD2. Losses at the gene ends were 2 bases for V and 1 base for J; bases not matched to a gene: 1. The germline V gene encodes CDR1 MNHEY and CDR2 SVGEGT. This CDR3 is built from 15 residues. The CDR3, as DNA: TGTGCCAGCAGTTACCCTAGCGGGGGCACAGATACGCAGTATTTT. This gives the protein CASSYPSGGTDTQYF.